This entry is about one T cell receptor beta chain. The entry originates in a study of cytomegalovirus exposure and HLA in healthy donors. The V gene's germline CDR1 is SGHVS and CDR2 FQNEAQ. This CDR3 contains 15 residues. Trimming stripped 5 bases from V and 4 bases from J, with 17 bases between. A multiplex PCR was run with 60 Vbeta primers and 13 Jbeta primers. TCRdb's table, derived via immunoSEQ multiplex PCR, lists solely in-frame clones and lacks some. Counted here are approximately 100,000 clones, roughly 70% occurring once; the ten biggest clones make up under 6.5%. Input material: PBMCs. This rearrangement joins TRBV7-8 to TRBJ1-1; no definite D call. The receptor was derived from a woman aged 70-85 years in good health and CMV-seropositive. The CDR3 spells CASSGHGGRPTEAFF. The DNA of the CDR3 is TGTGCCAGCAGCGGCCATGGCGGCAGACCCACTGAAGCTTTCTTT.